This T cell receptor beta chain emerged from a study of blood T cells in healthy people across ages. Across the whole study: Capture by template switching was about one barcoded beta molecule per two T cells. Study-wide results and limits: The recorded TCR beta diversity per million T cells decreased in a roughly linear manner with age. For the donors, CMV status was unknown and possibly confounded expanded clonotype changes. Among long-lived donors, naive CD4+ cells were more numerous and diversity higher than in aged donors.

Next came a second PCR, run for about 6 to 12 cycles, which used a sample-barcoded 5' primer along with a J-beta primer mix. A single record per CDR3 protein comes from TCRdb applying MiXCR to the 5' RACE reads. This sample has hundreds of thousands of distinct CDR3 sequences, with less than 35% found just once. With regard to this clonotype: Its antigen remains unknown. A read error may explain this, as a much larger clone is one base away.

CDR3 length equals 15 residues. Germline lookup yields CDR1 SGHAT and CDR2 FQNNGV. The chain links TRBV11-2 to TRBJ2-6; possibly TRBD1 for D (6 bases). The sample comprised blood. This TCR was sampled from a woman older than 75 in good health. CDR3 in DNA: TGTGCCAGCAGCTCAGGGGTCTCAGGGGCCAACGTCCGGACTTTC. Encoded protein: CASSSGVSGANVRTF. Full variable domain (rest looked up from reference TRBV11-2 and TRBJ2-6): EAGVAQSPRYKIIEKRQSVAFWCNPISGHATLYWYQQILGQGPKLLIQFQNNGVVDDSQLPKDRFSAERLKGVDSTLKIQPAKLEDSAVYLCASSSGVSGANVRTFGAGSRLTVL.